This TCR beta chain was identified during a study of T cells in localized non-small cell lung cancer. As to this clone: Its antigen is currently unknown.

The V and J ends lost 0 bases and 2 bases respectively, with 17 bases between them. Germline V gene data show CDR1 as MNHNS and CDR2 as SASEGT. This CDR3 spans 17 amino acids. Study results and limitations: Patients showing higher blood T cell density tended to see longer overall survival. Clonality peaked in uninvolved adjacent lung rather than tumor. Median around 54 top-100 tumor clones were shared with paired adjacent lung.

Here immunoSEQ multiplex PCR was the method, and the copy in TCRdb shows in-frame clones only, minus some. The sample yields 50,000 to 65,000 clones, more than 80% seen once. This rearrangement joins TRBV6-1 to TRBJ2-7; D gene unclear. This sequence originates from a man aged 35 to 69 with stage II lung adenocarcinoma. The sample consisted of PBMCs, taken before any cancer treatment. DNA of the CDR3: TGTGCCAGCAGTGAAGCGGTAGTTCCAAGGGTCACCTACGAGCAGTACTTC. As protein: CASSEAVVPRVTYEQYF.